The subject of this entry is one TCR beta chain. This sample stems from a study of Graves' ophthalmopathy and Graves' hyperthyroidism. The CDR3 loop spans 12 amino acids. Trimming stripped 11 bases from V and 0 bases from J, with 9 bases between. Germline CDR1 is MGHDK and CDR2 is SYGVNS. TCR beta CDR3 amplification used RNA transcripts. Following a first-round RT-PCR that used HTBI primers, a second-round multiplex PCR was carried out. A single record per CDR3 protein comes from TCRdb applying MiXCR to the multiplex PCR reads. The repertoire consists of some 750,000 distinct CDR3 sequences, with 40% occurring once and the leading ten covering about 40%.

The sequencing sample was made of peripheral blood. The rearrangement links TRBV25-1 to TRBJ2-3; possible D gene TRBD1, 5 bases. This TCR was sampled from an adult man with Graves' ophthalmopathy. CDR3 coding DNA: TGTGCCGACAGCTCCAGCACAGATACGCAGTATTTT. Protein sequence: CADSSSTDTQYF.